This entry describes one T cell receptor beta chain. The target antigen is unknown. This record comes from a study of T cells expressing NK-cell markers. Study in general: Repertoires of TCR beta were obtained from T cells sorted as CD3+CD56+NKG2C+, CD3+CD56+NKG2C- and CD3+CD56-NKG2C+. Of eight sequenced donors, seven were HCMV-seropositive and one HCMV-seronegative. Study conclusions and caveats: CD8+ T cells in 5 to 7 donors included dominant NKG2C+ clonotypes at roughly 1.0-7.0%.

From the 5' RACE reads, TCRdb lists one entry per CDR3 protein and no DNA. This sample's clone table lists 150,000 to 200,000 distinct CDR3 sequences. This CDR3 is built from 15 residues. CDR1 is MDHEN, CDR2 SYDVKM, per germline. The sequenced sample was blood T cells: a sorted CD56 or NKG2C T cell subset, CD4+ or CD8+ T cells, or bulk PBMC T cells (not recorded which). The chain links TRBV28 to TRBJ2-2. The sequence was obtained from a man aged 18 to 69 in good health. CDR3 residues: CASTAQPSSTGELFF.